The entry that follows covers one TCR beta chain sequence. The entry originates in a study of CD8+CD57+ T cells in acquired aplastic anemia. Study background: DNA per sorted CD4+ or CD8+ sample ranged about 0.2 to 27.4 ug, averaging about 3 ug.

There are 17 residues in the CDR3. V was trimmed by 0 bases and J by 5 bases, leaving 16 bases between them. Germline-derived CDR1 and CDR2 are ENHRY and SYGVKD. Researchers used genomic DNA as the template to profile TCR beta VDJ and CDR3. Each CDR3 protein is one row after TCRdb ran MiXCR on the reads. The sample consists of over 150,000 distinct CDR3 sequences, 63% of them appearing once. The authors sequenced patients whose flow cytometry had shown CD8+CD57+ cell expansion. The clonotype was recovered from a human donor with aplastic anemia. The V and J genes are TRBV10-3 and TRBJ1-4; a possible D gene is TRBD1 (6 bases). Sequencing used sorted CD4+, CD8+, or CD8+CD57+ T cells (not recorded which) from PBMCs. The CDR3 reads CAISESATGYQNEKLFF. CDR3 nucleotide sequence: TGTGCCATCAGTGAGTCCGCGACAGGCTACCAAAATGAAAAACTGTTTTTT.